Below are 21 T cell receptor beta chains sequenced from a single sample in a study of blood T cell repertoires in COVID-19. Repertoires were generated with immunoSEQ multiplex PCR, while TCRdb's copy carries only in-frame clones and drops some. The sample lists 150,000 to 160,000 clones; about 80% were seen once. Material: peripheral blood. These TCRs come from a woman aged 55-70 years with COVID-19, enrolled during active disease.

In its sample, this clone was seen once. The chain carries TRBV29-1 and TRBJ2-3; tentatively, D is TRBD1 (6 bases). Deletions cut 4 bases from V and 1 base from J, with 6 bases between. The CDR3 covers 12 residues. The germline V gene has CDR1 SQVTM and CDR2 ANQGSEA. The CDR3 nucleotides read TGCAGCGTTGGACAGGGCACAGATACGCAGTATTTT. The encoded protein is CSVGQGTDTQYF.

V is TRBV5-1 and J is TRBJ2-3; 8 bases fit TRBD2. This CDR3 comprises 17 residues. The germline gives CDR1 SGHRS, CDR2 YFSETQ. With 2 bases clipped from V and 0 bases from J, the junction kept 8 bases outside the gene matches. The DNA for the CDR3 is TGCGCCAGCAGCTTAACCAGGAGCGGGGGAAGCACAGATACGCAGTATTTT. Translation: CASSLTRSGGSTDTQYF.

In nucleotides, the CDR3 is TGTGCCACCATTGGGGGGGGCACTGAAGCTTTCTTT. Amino acids: CATIGGGTEAFF. The chain recombines TRBV2 with TRBJ1-1, with a weak D call TRBD1 (5 bases). V lost 10 bases to trimming and J lost 4 bases, with 13 bases between them. Germline V gene sequence: CDR1 SNHLY, CDR2 FYNNEI. This CDR3 has 12 amino acids.

The chain employs TRBV19 and TRBJ1-1, with 8 bases fitting TRBD1. The CDR3 has 13 amino acids. Germline CDR1 is LNHDA and CDR2 is SQIVND (reference sequence). V shed 7 bases and J 6 bases; nucleotides not matched to a gene: 7. Here the CDR3 reads CASTQSQGAEAFF. Written as DNA, the CDR3 is TGTGCCAGTACACAATCACAGGGGGCTGAAGCTTTCTTT.

The chain employs TRBV29-1 and TRBJ1-2; D is possibly TRBD1 (5 bases). Deletions cut 3 bases from V and 8 bases from J, with 10 bases between. Germline CDR1 reads SQVTM; CDR2 reads ANQGSEA. The CDR3 contains 11 residues. For the CDR3, the DNA is TGCAGCGTTGACGGGGGGTCCGGCTACACCTTC. Translation: CSVDGGSGYTF.

The V call is TRBV12-3 or TRBV12-4, the J call TRBJ2-1, with D perhaps TRBD2 (5 bases). This CDR3 is 12 amino acids long. Trimming cost V 3 bases and J 9 bases, with 9 bases left between them. The CDR3 sequence is CASSFPGTEQFF. The CDR3 DNA is TGTGCCAGCAGTTTTCCGGGAACTGAGCAGTTCTTC.

V and J are TRBV18 and TRBJ2-7; TRBD1 aligns across 7 bases. Trimming removed 3 bases from V and 3 bases from J; junction bases left unmatched: 8. CDR1 is KGHSH, CDR2 LQKENI, per germline. The CDR3 sequence is 15 residues long. The CDR3 DNA reads TGTGCCAGCTCACCTTCTTTGGGACAGTTCTACGAGCAGTACTTC. It specifies CASSPSLGQFYEQYF.

This chain joins TRBV3-1 (or the pseudogene TRBV3-2) and TRBJ1-3, with a tentative D call TRBD1 (5 bases). V lost 4 bases to trimming and J lost 0 bases, with 13 bases between them. The CDR3 consists of 16 residues. Germline V gene data show CDR1 as LGHDT and CDR2 as YNNKEL (reference sequence). DNA of the CDR3: TGTGCCAGCAGCCGCAACAATGGGGCCTCTGGAAACACCATATATTTT. It translates to CASSRNNGASGNTIYF.

This clone was recorded only once. This chain joins TRBV30 and TRBJ2-4; 15 nucleotides align to TRBD2. Germline assignment: CDR1 GTSNPN and CDR2 SVGIG (reference sequence). The CDR3 is 20 residues long. Trimming took 2 bases from V and 1 from J; bases not matched to a gene: 12. CDR3 nucleotide sequence: TGTGCCTGGAGTTCAACTGGGGGACTAGCGGGGGGACGGGCCAAAAACATTCAGTACTTC. It codes for CAWSSTGGLAGGRAKNIQYF.

This chain joins TRBV24-1 and TRBJ2-3, with D possibly being TRBD1 (5 bases). Germline CDR1 reads KGHDR; CDR2 reads SFDVKD. The length of the CDR3 is 13 residues. Trimming stripped 6 bases from V and 6 bases from J, with 12 bases between. The CDR3 protein is CATSNQGGDTQYF. The CDR3 DNA sequence: TGTGCCACCAGTAATCAGGGTGGGGATACGCAGTATTTT.

The chain is built from TRBV9 and TRBJ1-2; TRBD1 agrees at 7 bases. The CDR3 length is 16 residues. V shed 0 bases, J shed 0 bases, and the junction held 5 bases outside the gene matches. Germline assignment: CDR1 SGDLS and CDR2 YYNGEE. CDR3 amino acids: CASSVAPTGTNYGYTF. For the CDR3, the DNA is TGTGCCAGCAGCGTAGCGCCGACAGGGACTAACTATGGCTACACCTTC.

Here the CDR3 reads CASSFRGRWGSYQETQYF. In nucleotides, the CDR3 is TGTGCCAGCAGCTTTAGGGGGAGATGGGGTAGTTACCAAGAGACCCAGTACTTC. The chain carries TRBV7-8 and TRBJ2-5; D may be TRBD1 (6 bases). Germline loops: CDR1 SGHVS, CDR2 FQNEAQ. V shed 3 bases and J shed 0 bases, with 20 bases lying between them. The CDR3 contains 18 residues.

This clone was seen only once. This chain links TRBV5-1 with TRBJ2-5; TRBD2 matches 7 bases. The length of the CDR3 is 15 residues. Germline V CDR1 and CDR2: SGHRS, YFSETQ. Germline trimming cut 7 bases from V and 2 bases from J; bases unmatched to any gene: 11. This CDR3 reads CASAPSLAVQETQYF. The CDR3, as DNA: TGCGCCAGCGCGCCCTCTCTAGCGGTACAAGAGACCCAGTACTTC. Together with reference TRBV5-1 and TRBJ2-5, the CDR3 gives the full variable domain: KAGVTQTPRYLIKTRGQQVTLSCSPISGHRSVSWYQQTPGQGLQFLFEYFSETQRNKGNFPGRFSGRQFSNSRSEMNVSTLELGDSALYLCASAPSLAVQETQYFGPGTRLLVL.

CDR3 bases: TGTGCCAGCAGTGACCCCGGGGGGCCCCTAAATGAGCAGTTCTTC. It codes for CASSDPGGPLNEQFF. V gene TRBV25-1 combines with J gene TRBJ2-1; D is possibly TRBD2 (7 bases). Trimming removed 3 bases at V and 7 bases at J, with 16 bases between. Germline CDR1 MGHDK, CDR2 SYGVNS. The CDR3 runs to 15 residues.

The rearrangement joins TRBV11-3 to TRBJ1-2; D is possibly TRBD1 (6 bases). The CDR3 has 13 amino acids. Germline V CDR1 and CDR2: SGHNT, YENEEA. The V end was cut by 0 bases, the J end by 6 bases, with 8 bases between. This chain's CDR3 is CASSLDQGHGYTF. The CDR3 DNA reads as TGTGCCAGCAGCTTAGACCAGGGGCATGGCTACACCTTC.

On this clone itself: Other DNA sequences in this specimen translate into the identical CDR3. The V call is TRBV7-3, the J call TRBJ2-3, with D uncertain. CDR1 and CDR2 (germline): SGHTA, FQGTGA. The ends were cut back, 4 bases at V and 5 bases at J, with 7 bases in the middle. This CDR3 is 12 amino acids long. CDR3 region: CASSSSGDTQYF. CDR3 bases: TGTGCCAGCAGCTCATCCGGAGATACGCAGTATTTT.

V is TRBV5-6 and J is TRBJ1-1, with a tentative D call TRBD1 (5 bases). V was cut by 1 base and J by 1 base, with 11 bases left in between. The germline CDR1 and CDR2 sequences are SGHDT and YYEEEE. This CDR3 region has 15 residues. The CDR3 DNA reads TGTGCCAGCAGCTTGTTGACAGTCGCGAACACTGAAGCTTTCTTT. Its translation: CASSLLTVANTEAFF.

The J gene is TRBJ2-7, the V gene TRBV2, with D possibly matching TRBD2 (6 bases). The CDR3 totals 16 residues. V lost 2 bases and J 3 bases, leaving 17 bases between the germline ends. The V gene's germline CDR1 is SNHLY and CDR2 FYNNEI. CDR3 nucleotides: TGTGCCAGCAGTGAAACCCGGACTATCCCCCGCTACGAGCAGTACTTC. This sequence encodes CASSETRTIPRYEQYF.

This sequence joins TRBV14 and TRBJ2-5; D is perhaps TRBD1 (6 bases). The V gene's germline CDR1 is SGHDN and CDR2 FVKESK. The CDR3 runs 16 residues. V was trimmed by 3 bases and J by 5 bases, leaving 19 bases between them. Here the CDR3 reads CASSHRPQGPGETQYF. The CDR3 DNA is TGTGCCAGCAGCCACCGGCCCCAGGGGCCGGGGGAGACCCAGTACTTC.

The chain uses TRBV7-6 and TRBJ2-2; 8 bases align to TRBD2. CDR1 SGHVS and CDR2 FNYEAQ come from the germline V gene. CDR3 length: 16 residues. V dropped 1 base and J dropped 4; count of bases not matched to a gene: 5. This CDR3 is CASSLGRSGTTGELFF. CDR3 DNA sequence: TGTGCCAGCAGCTTAGGCCGTAGCGGGACCACCGGGGAGCTGTTTTTT.

V and J are TRBV5-1 and TRBJ2-5, with D perhaps matching TRBD2 (5 bases). Germline loops: CDR1 SGHRS, CDR2 YFSETQ. The CDR3 contains 11 residues. V was clipped by 10 bases and J by 5 bases, with 12 bases between them. CDR3 coding DNA: TGCGCCTCTTCCCCGGGGGAGACCCAGTACTTC. Translated, it gives CASSPGETQYF.